This is a list of T cell receptor beta chains from one sample in a study of regulatory T cells in long-lasting Graves disease. TCRdb re-called the multiplex PCR reads through MiXCR, storing one row per CDR3 protein. The sample holds 400,000 to 500,000 distinct CDR3 sequences, around 15% seen once. The sample was also linked to a second study, of T cells in Graves' hyperthyroidism and ophthalmopathy.

The sequencing here drew on peripheral blood mononuclear cells (PBMCs), taken at new diagnosis, from a patient treated with antithyroid drugs. These TCRs come from a woman aged 45-65 years with Graves disease. CDR3s include the opening cysteine and the closing phenylalanine or tryptophan. The order of the fields is J gene, clone size, D gene, V gene, CDR3 protein, CDR3 DNA. D genes are given only for firm matches. Clone size appears in some rows only: once, few, many, or a class for an expanded clone.

TRBJ2-1,.,.,TRBV12-3/TRBV12-4,CASRWGQGGEQFF,TGTGCCAGCAGATGGGGGCAGGGGGGTGAGCAGTTCTTC
TRBJ1-5,.,.,TRBV11-2,CASSLSRGADQPQHF,TGTGCCAGCAGCTTATCAAGGGGGGCGGATCAGCCCCAGCATTTT
TRBJ2-3,.,.,TRBV7-9,CASSFQTGPTDTQYF,TGTGCCAGCAGCTTTCAGACAGGACCTACAGATACGCAGTATTTT
TRBJ2-7,many,TRBD2,TRBV2,CASSGGGYYEQYF,TGTGCCAGCAGCGGGGGAGGGTACTACGAGCAGTACTTC
TRBJ1-1,many,TRBD1,TRBV28,CASSPARTGGNTEAFF,TGTGCCAGCAGTCCCGCTAGGACAGGCGGTAACACTGAAGCTTTCTTT
TRBJ1-1,many,.,TRBV12-3/TRBV12-4,CASSFIRAGEPEAFF,TGTGCCAGCAGTTTCATTAGGGCCGGTGAACCTGAAGCTTTCTTT
TRBJ2-5,.,TRBD1,TRBV3-1,CASSQVMAGGAGQETQYF,TGTGCCAGCAGCCAAGTTATGGCAGGGGGCGCCGGGCAAGAGACCCAGTACTTC
TRBJ1-2,few,TRBD1,TRBV4-1,CASSPNPDRGPGGYTF,TGCGCCAGCAGCCCAAATCCCGACAGGGGGCCGGGGGGCTACACCTTC
TRBJ2-7,few,TRBD1,TRBV27,CASSAWDRYYEQYF,TGTGCCAGCAGTGCTTGGGACAGATACTACGAGCAGTACTTC
TRBJ2-5,.,TRBD2,TRBV5-1,CASSVPGLGEETQYF,TGCGCCAGCAGCGTTCCGGGACTAGGGGAAGAGACCCAGTACTTC
TRBJ2-7,.,.,TRBV5-6,CASSLLGRWGSYEQYF,TGTGCCAGCAGCTTGTTGGGGCGGTGGGGGTCCTACGAGCAGTACTTC
TRBJ2-1,.,TRBD2,TRBV28,CASSPPSSSGRNNEQFF,TGTGCCAGCAGTCCCCCTTCCTCTAGCGGGAGGAACAATGAGCAGTTCTTC
TRBJ1-4,many,TRBD1,TRBV9,CASSWDSQPTNEKLFF,TGTGCCAGCAGCTGGGACAGCCAGCCAACTAATGAAAAACTGTTTTTT
TRBJ2-5,many,.,TRBV28,CASSPSSSSVTQYF,TGTGCCAGCAGTCCCTCCTCTTCATCAGTTACCCAGTACTTC
TRBJ2-5,few,TRBD2,TRBV7-8,CASSPGRAGETQYF,TGTGCCAGCAGCCCCGGGAGGGCCGGGGAGACCCAGTACTTC
TRBJ2-1,few,TRBD2,TRBV11-3,CASGALSGAYNEQFF,TGTGCCAGCGGCGCCCTTAGCGGGGCTTACAATGAGCAGTTCTTC
TRBJ2-6,many,TRBD2,TRBV5-1,CASSPGTSGTGANVLTF,TGCGCCAGCAGCCCGGGGACTAGCGGGACTGGGGCCAACGTCCTGACTTTC
TRBJ2-1,few,.,TRBV20-1,CSEPRGGRDEQFF,TGCAGTGAACCCCGAGGGGGAAGGGATGAGCAGTTCTTC
TRBJ2-3,many,TRBD2,TRBV4-1,CASSRTSVSTDTQYF,TGCGCCAGCAGCCGGACTAGCGTGTCCACAGATACGCAGTATTTT
TRBJ2-1,few,TRBD2,TRBV19,CAATGGYNEQFF,TGTGCCGCCACGGGGGGGTACAATGAGCAGTTCTTC
TRBJ1-1,many,.,TRBV6-2/TRBV6-3,CASKSIQGFYHEAFF,TGTGCCAGCAAGTCGATTCAAGGGTTCTACCATGAAGCTTTCTTT
TRBJ1-5,.,.,TRBV28,CASSLFANSNQPQHF,TGTGCCAGCAGTTTATTCGCGAATAGCAATCAGCCCCAGCATTTT
TRBJ2-1,many,.,TRBV28,CGTLGSWFNEQFF,TGTGGCACCCTTGGTAGCTGGTTCAATGAGCAGTTCTTC
TRBJ2-1,many,TRBD2,TRBV5-8,CASSPTGGSGSGYNEQFF,TGTGCCAGCAGCCCTACTGGGGGTAGCGGGAGTGGCTACAATGAGCAGTTCTTC
TRBJ1-5,few,.,TRBV6-2/TRBV6-3,CASSSGAGQPQHF,TGTGCCAGCAGTTCCGGGGCAGGGCAGCCCCAGCATTTT
TRBJ2-1,many,TRBD2,TRBV5-4,CASRLAGVEQFF,TGTGCCAGCAGACTAGCGGGAGTTGAGCAGTTCTTC
TRBJ2-7,many,TRBD1,TRBV2,CASILRDSNYEQYF,TGTGCCAGCATCCTCCGGGACAGCAATTACGAGCAGTACTTC
TRBJ1-1,.,.,TRBV4-2,CASSQEGRDLTEAFF,TGTGCCAGCAGCCAAGAAGGGAGAGATCTCACTGAAGCTTTCTTT
TRBJ1-6,.,.,TRBV12-3/TRBV12-4,CASSRGHQNSPLHF,TGTGCCAGCAGCAGGGGACATCAAAATTCACCCCTCCACTTT
TRBJ1-5,few,.,TRBV20-1,CSARHYSNQPQHF,TGCAGTGCTAGGCACTATAGCAATCAGCCCCAGCATTTT
TRBJ1-2,many,.,TRBV11-2,CASSPGPSLNYGYTF,TGTGCCAGCAGCCCTGGTCCATCCCTTAACTATGGCTACACCTTC
TRBJ2-2,many,.,TRBV6-5,CASSSSRGTGELFF,TGTGCCAGCAGTTCATCCCGGGGGACCGGGGAGCTGTTTTTT
TRBJ2-2,.,TRBD2,TRBV12-3/TRBV12-4,CASSGLAGVGTGELFF,TGTGCCAGCAGCGGACTAGCGGGAGTAGGAACCGGGGAGCTGTTTTTT
TRBJ2-1,.,.,TRBV5-1,CASTYPGSANEQFF,TGCGCCAGCACCTACCCTGGGTCCGCCAATGAGCAGTTCTTC
TRBJ1-4,.,.,TRBV7-2,CASSPSTVGPTNEKLFF,TGTGCCAGCAGCCCATCGACAGTTGGGCCCACTAATGAAAAACTGTTTTTT
TRBJ1-3,.,TRBD1,TRBV12-3/TRBV12-4,CASSRGTGTSGNTIYF,TGTGCCAGCAGTAGGGGGACAGGGACCTCTGGAAACACCATATATTTT
TRBJ2-1,.,.,TRBV7-9,CASSLGTGYEQFF,TGTGCCAGCAGCTTAGGCACAGGGTACGAGCAGTTCTTC
TRBJ2-3,.,TRBD2,TRBV4-1,CASSQVVAGGSTDTQYF,TGCGCCAGCAGCCAAGTAGTAGCGGGAGGAAGCACAGATACGCAGTATTTT
TRBJ2-7,many,.,TRBV28,CASSSPEGSYEQYF,TGTGCCAGCAGTTCGCCCGAGGGGTCATACGAGCAGTACTTC
TRBJ2-5,many,TRBD2,TRBV7-3,CASSPIAGETQYF,TGTGCCAGCAGCCCGATAGCGGGAGAGACCCAGTACTTC